This note documents a single T cell receptor (beta chain) sequence. J lost 4 bases, V lost 4 bases, and 6 bases had no gene match. CDR1 LNHDA and CDR2 SQIVND come from the germline V gene (reference sequence). This CDR3 contains 16 residues. This sample was included in a study of blood T cell dynamics during melanoma immunotherapy. Time point: pre-treatment baseline. Profiled with immunoSEQ multiplex PCR; TCRdb holds only in-frame clones, not every one. Among 17,000 or so clones listed, around 83% were seen once. The sample here was blood, taken from a patient treated with checkpoint blockade. V and J are TRBV19 and TRBJ2-3, with TRBD2 matching over 12 bases. This receptor was obtained from a human donor with melanoma. CDR3 in DNA: TGTGCCAGTAGTAGACTAGCGGGAGATATCGCAGATACGCAGTATTTT. It codes for CASSRLAGDIADTQYF.